This TCR beta chain was observed in a study of cytomegalovirus exposure and HLA in healthy donors. Whole-study findings and limits: Most TCR beta V segments were productive about 90% or about 30% of the time in an earlier analysis. Presence/absence analyses rested on an assumption that sequencing depth was roughly uniform across donors.

The CDR3 sequence is 13 residues long. V was cut by 5 bases and J by 9 bases, with 16 bases left in between. Germline CDR1 and CDR2: SGHVS and FQNEAQ. 13 Jbeta primers and 60 Vbeta primers were used for the PCR. In the original processing: A later analysis counted some 87 million unique TCR beta chains, some 11 million shared. Repertoires were generated with immunoSEQ multiplex PCR, while TCRdb's copy carries only in-frame clones and drops some. V and J calls and clone size are given by that table; D and trimming were obtained from the DNA. The table lists about 130,000 clones, roughly three quarters of them singletons. This clone has only one observation. Its antigen is not known.

What was sequenced was PBMCs. The receptor was derived from a young woman in good health and CMV-seronegative. The chain carries TRBV7-8 and TRBJ1-1; a weak D match, TRBD1 (5 bases). The CDR3 DNA reads TGTGCCAGCAGCGGACCGGGACTGTCGAAAGCTTTCTTT. Amino acid sequence: CASSGPGLSKAFF. The full variable domain, rest sourced from reference TRBV7-8 and TRBJ1-1, is GAGVSQSPRYKVAKRGQDVALRCDPISGHVSLFWYQQALGQGPEFLTYFQNEAQLDKSGLPSDRFFAERPEGSVSTLKIQRTQQEDSAVYLCASSGPGLSKAFFGQGTRLTVV.